This is a list of T cell receptor beta chains from one sample in a study of blood T cell repertoires in COVID-19. TCRdb's copy holds only in-frame clones and misses some; the assay was immunoSEQ multiplex PCR. The sample contains around 100,000 clones, 80% to 90% of which appear only once. Input material: peripheral blood. These receptors were collected from a human donor in a cohort sampled during active COVID-19. CDR3s include the opening cysteine and the closing phenylalanine or tryptophan. The D gene is left open where the match is weak. Expanded clones are given a class, and other clones once, few, many or no size at all.

V,J,D,size,DNA,CDR3
TRBV2,TRBJ2-7,-,many,TGTGCCAGCAGTGAGGCCAGGCCGACCTACGAGCAGTACTTC,CASSEARPTYEQYF
TRBV27,TRBJ1-5,-,-,TGTGCCAGCAGTTTATCGCGTAGCAATCAGCCCCAGCATTTT,CASSLSRSNQPQHF
TRBV5-4,TRBJ2-1,TRBD2,once,TGTGCCAGCAGCCCAATTAGTAGCGGGAGTCTTAATGAGCAGTTCTTC,CASSPISSGSLNEQFF
TRBV18,TRBJ2-1,TRBD2,-,TGTGCCAGCTCACCATTGACTAGCGGGCCCCTCAATGAGCAGTTCTTC,CASSPLTSGPLNEQFF
TRBV2,TRBJ2-7,-,-,TGTGCCAGCAGTGAACAAGCGGGTTTAGAGCAGTACTTC,CASSEQAGLEQYF
TRBV7-9,TRBJ2-3,TRBD1,-,TGTGCCAGCAGCTTAGGGCCGTTGGGGGACAGGGTGGCAGATACGCAGTATTTT,CASSLGPLGDRVADTQYF
TRBV5-1,TRBJ1-2,TRBD1,few,TGCGCCAGCAGCGCAGGGGGGTCCTACGGCTACACCTTC,CASSAGGSYGYTF
TRBV28,TRBJ2-1,-,few,TGTGCCAGCAGTATGAAAACGGGACACCCTTACAATGAGCAGTTCTTC,CASSMKTGHPYNEQFF
TRBV7-6,TRBJ2-1,-,-,TGTGCCAGCAGCTTACAAGGAGGCCCCTACAATGAGCAGTTCTTC,CASSLQGGPYNEQFF
TRBV10-1,TRBJ2-1,-,-,TGCGCCAGCAGTAGACCGGGGAGGATCTACAATGAGCAGTTCTTC,CASSRPGRIYNEQFF
TRBV6-6,TRBJ2-7,TRBD2,-,TGTGCCAGCAGTTTGTCGGCAACTAGCGGGATCTACGAGCAGTACTTC,CASSLSATSGIYEQYF
TRBV3-1/TRBV3-2,TRBJ1-2,-,-,TGTGCCAGCAGCCCCTACCAGGGTGGCATTGGCTACACCTTC,CASSPYQGGIGYTF
TRBV19,TRBJ2-1,TRBD2,-,TGTGCCAGTAGCCAACTAGCGGGAGGGGTGGGTGAGCAGTTCTTC,CASSQLAGGVGEQFF
TRBV5-4,TRBJ2-2,TRBD1,-,TGTGCCAGCAGCGCCCAGGGGGCGGGGGGGGAGCTGTTTTTT,CASSAQGAGGELFF
TRBV5-1,TRBJ2-1,TRBD2,-,TGCGCCAGCAGCCTAGAGCGGGAATACAATGAGCAGTTCTTC,CASSLEREYNEQFF
TRBV5-1,TRBJ2-3,TRBD2,once,TGCGCCAGCAGCTTGGCACTACTAGCGGGAGGCGGCACAGATACGCAGTATTTT,CASSLALLAGGGTDTQYF
TRBV19,TRBJ2-1,-,-,TGTGCCAGTAATACCATGGAGGGCGATGAGCAGTTCTTC,CASNTMEGDEQFF
TRBV9,TRBJ1-1,-,-,TGTGCCAGCAGCGGACCAGGAATCAACACTGAAGCTTTCTTT,CASSGPGINTEAFF
TRBV7-6,TRBJ2-7,TRBD1,-,TGTGCCAGCAGCCACCTGGCTTCGACAGGGAGCGAGCAGTACTTC,CASSHLASTGSEQYF
TRBV4-3,TRBJ2-1,-,-,TGCGCCAGCAGCCAATCCTACGGGAGCCACAATGAGCAGTTCTTC,CASSQSYGSHNEQFF
TRBV18,TRBJ1-1,TRBD1,-,TGTGCCAGCTCACCCTATGGACAGGGAGGGACTGAAGCTTTCTTT,CASSPYGQGGTEAFF
TRBV11-2,TRBJ1-1,TRBD1,-,TGTGCCAGCAGCTCCGGGCCTCAGGGGGGCACTGAAGCTTTCTTT,CASSSGPQGGTEAFF
TRBV11-1,TRBJ2-5,-,-,TGTGCCAGCAGCATTCGTCGAGGCCAAGAGACCCAGTACTTC,CASSIRRGQETQYF
TRBV7-9,TRBJ2-5,-,-,TGTGCCAGCAGCTTCGGCGGGGAAGAGACCCAGTACTTC,CASSFGGEETQYF
TRBV20-1,TRBJ2-3,TRBD1,-,TGCAGTGCTCGTGACAGGGGAGAAGGCACAGATACGCAGTATTTT,CSARDRGEGTDTQYF
TRBV29-1,TRBJ2-1,-,-,TGCAGCGTTCTACTAGCAGACAATGAGCAGTTCTTC,CSVLLADNEQFF
TRBV29-1,TRBJ2-7,-,-,TGCAGCGTCCCTAATATTAGCTACGAGCAGTACTTC,CSVPNISYEQYF
TRBV5-1,TRBJ2-2,TRBD2,-,TGCGCCAGCAGCTCGAGCGGGAGAGAGGCCGGGGAGCTGTTTTTT,CASSSSGREAGELFF
TRBV25-1,TRBJ2-1,-,-,TGTGCCAGCGGCTTAAGACAGGGAGCGGGCAATGAGCAGTTCTTC,CASGLRQGAGNEQFF
TRBV20-1,TRBJ1-2,-,-,TGCAGTGCTAGTCAAGGGGGTTCATCCTATGGCTACACCTTC,CSASQGGSSYGYTF
TRBV30,TRBJ2-6,TRBD2,-,TGTGCCTGGAGTGGGAGCGGGAGGGTCCTGACTTTC,CAWSGSGRVLTF
TRBV4-1,TRBJ1-5,-,-,TGCGCCAGCAGCCAAGTGGAGGGCAATCAGCCCCAGCATTTT,CASSQVEGNQPQHF
TRBV3-1/TRBV3-2,TRBJ2-5,TRBD2,once,TGTGCCAGCCGCGGGAGAGTTTTAGGAACCCAGTACTTC,CASRGRVLGTQYF
TRBV27,TRBJ2-7,TRBD2,-,TGTGCCAGCAGTCCCTCGGCCGCGGGAGACTACGAGCAGTACTTC,CASSPSAAGDYEQYF